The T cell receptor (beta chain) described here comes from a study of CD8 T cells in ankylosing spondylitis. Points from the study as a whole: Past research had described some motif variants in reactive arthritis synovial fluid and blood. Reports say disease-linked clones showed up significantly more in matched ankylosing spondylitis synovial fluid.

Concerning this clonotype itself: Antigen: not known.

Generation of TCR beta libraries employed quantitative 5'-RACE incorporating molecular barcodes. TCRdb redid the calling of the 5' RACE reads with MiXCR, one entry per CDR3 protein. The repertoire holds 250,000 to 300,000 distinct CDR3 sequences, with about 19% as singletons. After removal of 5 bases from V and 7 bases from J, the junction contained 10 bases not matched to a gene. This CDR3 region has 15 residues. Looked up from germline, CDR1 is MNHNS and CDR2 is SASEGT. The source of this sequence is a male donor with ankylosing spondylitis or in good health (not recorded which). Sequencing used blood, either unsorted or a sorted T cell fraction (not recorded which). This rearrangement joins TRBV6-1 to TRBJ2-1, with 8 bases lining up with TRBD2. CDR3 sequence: CASSPPGLVSNEQFF. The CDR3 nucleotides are TGTGCCAGCAGTCCGCCGGGACTAGTTTCGAATGAGCAGTTCTTC.